Below, one T cell receptor (beta chain) is given with its context. This sample is drawn from a study of shared clonotypes between healthy human individuals. At the level of the study: The composition of the donors was a couple of women and a few men aged 18 to 49.

Produced via immunoSEQ multiplex PCR; TCRdb's table is partial and in-frame only. Of roughly 1 million clones listed, about 76% are singletons. The germline V and J ends were trimmed by 6 bases and 5 bases, with 14 bases remaining between them. The CDR3 is 14 residues long. Germline CDR1 reads SGHRS; CDR2 reads YFSETQ. The chain joins TRBV5-1 to TRBJ1-4, with a possible D match to TRBD1 (6 bases). Sequencing was done on a sample of memory CD4+ T cells sorted from blood. The subset: CD45RA-negative fraction. The sequence was obtained from a man between 18 and 35 years old in good health. Written as DNA, the CDR3 is TGCGCCAGCAACTCGGGGGCGGGGAATGAAAAACTGTTTTTT. Translated: CASNSGAGNEKLFF.